This T cell receptor (beta chain) was identified during a study of blood T cell repertoires in COVID-19. Study summary: Acute-phase and convalescent COVID-19 samples originated in the United States, Italy and Spain. The analysed material was cDNA or gDNA that came from T cells, B-cell-depleted T cells, or PBMCs.

V was cut by 7 bases and J by 2 bases, with 11 bases left in between. The CDR3 contains 13 residues. Germline CDR1 reads MNHEY; CDR2 reads SVGAGI. Cohorts were determined from participant-reported clinical history. The authors' processing: Reference gene primer amplification in the assay estimated nucleated cell counts. Assay: immunoSEQ multiplex PCR; the TCRdb copy retains only in-frame clones and omits some. V, J and clone size were drawn from that table, and D and trimming were deduced from the DNA. In the table there are 250,000 to 350,000 clones, around 91% of which are singletons. The J gene is TRBJ1-2, the V gene TRBV6-5; D is unresolved. The sequencing input was PBMCs or T cells enriched from blood (not recorded which). The receptor was derived from a woman younger than 35 who had recovered from COVID-19. The CDR3 DNA follows: TGTGCCAGCAATCGGGAGGCGAACTATGGCTACACCTTC. Protein sequence: CASNREANYGYTF.